A selection of T cell receptor beta chains follows, all from one sample in a study of CD8+ T cells in alopecia areata. The data were produced by immunoSEQ multiplex PCR, yet TCRdb's version contains in-frame clones alone and is incomplete. This sample has fewer than 110,000 clones, with roughly three fifths found just once. Material: CD8+ T cells sorted from blood, obtained at approximately week 60, from a patient treated with tofacitinib. Receptors originate from a human donor with alopecia areata. The CDR3 runs from the conserved cysteine through the conserved F or W. The D gene is left open where the match is weak. Expanded clones are given a class, and other clones once, few, many or no size at all.

V	size	J	D	DNA	CDR3
TRBV7-9	few	TRBJ2-1	-	TGTGCCAGCAGCTTAGTCAGGGGGACTTACAATGAGCAGTTCTTC	CASSLVRGTYNEQFF
TRBV5-1	once	TRBJ2-7	-	TGCGCCAGCAGCGAGGGGGGCGAGCAGTACTTC	CASSEGGEQYF
TRBV29-1	-	TRBJ1-4	TRBD1	TGCAGCGTTTCTTCCGGGACAGTTAATGAAAAACTGTTTTTT	CSVSSGTVNEKLFF
TRBV15	-	TRBJ1-2	-	TGTGCCACCAGCAACAGGGTTAACTATGGCTACACCTTC	CATSNRVNYGYTF
TRBV13	-	TRBJ1-5	-	TGTGCCAGCAGCTTCGGGGATCAGCCCCAGCATTTT	CASSFGDQPQHF
TRBV7-9	-	TRBJ1-3	-	TGTGCCAGCAGCTTAAGCACAGGGAGATCTGGAAACACCATATATTTT	CASSLSTGRSGNTIYF
TRBV29-1	-	TRBJ2-1	-	TGCAGCGTTGAAGATTTTTCAGGTCGGCCCTACAATGAGCAGTTCTTC	CSVEDFSGRPYNEQFF
TRBV11-2	-	TRBJ2-1	-	TGTGCCAGCAGCCTTACGGAAAATGAGCAGTTCTTC	CASSLTENEQFF
TRBV5-6	-	TRBJ2-7	-	TGTGCCAGCAGCACCGGGACCGACGAGCTGAGAATCTCCTACGAGCAGTACTTC	CASSTGTDELRISYEQYF
TRBV2	once	TRBJ2-3	-	TGTGCCAGCAGTCATCGGAGGGGGTTAACAGATACGCAGTATTTT	CASSHRRGLTDTQYF
TRBV15	-	TRBJ1-1	-	TGTGCCGTTACCCGGGTTTGGGGACCAGAGGGGAGTTTGACTGAAGCTTTCTTT	CAVTRVWGPEGSLTEAFF
TRBV30	-	TRBJ2-7	TRBD2	TGTGCCTGGAGTTCCAGCGGGGGGACATCCTACGAGCAGTACTTC	CAWSSSGGTSYEQYF
TRBV29-1	-	TRBJ1-2	-	TGCAGCGTTTGGGCAGATCCGGGAGAGGGGGGCTACACCTTC	CSVWADPGEGGYTF
TRBV7-6	-	TRBJ1-1	TRBD1	TGTGCCAGCAGCGGACAGGGTGGTTCTTCTGAAGGGGCTTTCTTT	CASSGQGGSSEGAFF
TRBV4-1	-	TRBJ1-2	TRBD1	TGCGCCAGCAGCCCTTCCGGGACAGCTAACTATGGCTACACCTTC	CASSPSGTANYGYTF
TRBV27	-	TRBJ2-1	-	TGTGCCAGCAGCCACCTGGGGCGGGGATACAATGAGCAGTTCTTC	CASSHLGRGYNEQFF
TRBV6-5	-	TRBJ2-6	-	TGTGCCAGCAGTTACTCATCCCTTACTGGGGCCAACGTCCTGACTTTC	CASSYSSLTGANVLTF
TRBV7-3	-	TRBJ1-1	-	TGTGCCAGCAGCTCCGGGCACGGGGGGACTGAAGCTTTCTTT	CASSSGHGGTEAFF
TRBV13	-	TRBJ2-3	TRBD2	TGTGCCAGCAGAAGGCCGGGACTAGCGGGACCGATCACAGATACGCAGTATTTT	CASRRPGLAGPITDTQYF
TRBV29-1	few	TRBJ1-2	-	TGCAGCGTTGGGGACGCGATTTTCGATGGCTACACCTTC	CSVGDAIFDGYTF
TRBV28	-	TRBJ1-5	-	TGTGCCAGCAGTTTACCGTACGCAGGGGATTTAAATCAGCCCCAGCATTTT	CASSLPYAGDLNQPQHF
TRBV27	-	TRBJ1-6	TRBD1	TGTGCCAGCAGTGCCTCACAGGGGGGGTGGGATTCACCCCTCCACTTT	CASSASQGGWDSPLHF
TRBV6-1	-	TRBJ2-7	-	TGTGCCAGCTGCTGGGGAGCCTACGAGCAGTACTTC	CASCWGAYEQYF
TRBV4-1	-	TRBJ2-1	-	TGCGCCAGCAGCAACTCCGGGGAGCAGTTCTTC	CASSNSGEQFF
TRBV30	-	TRBJ2-3	-	TGTGCCTGGAGTGCCCGTATTTCTACCACAGATACGCAGTATTTT	CAWSARISTTDTQYF
TRBV9	-	TRBJ2-5	TRBD1	TGTGCCAGCAGCGGGGGCGACAGGGTGCAAGAGACCCAGTACTTC	CASSGGDRVQETQYF
TRBV29-1	few	TRBJ2-7	-	TGCAGCGTTGAATCCCCAGGGAGCTCCTACGAGCAGTACTTC	CSVESPGSSYEQYF
TRBV10-3	-	TRBJ2-7	-	TGTGCCATCAGTGAGTCGGGCCAGGGAACTACCTACGAGCAGTACTTC	CAISESGQGTTYEQYF
TRBV5-4	-	TRBJ2-7	TRBD2	TGTGCCAGCGGGACTAGCGTTTACGAGCAGTACTTC	CASGTSVYEQYF
TRBV30	-	TRBJ2-1	-	TGTGCCTGGAGTGTTATAGGCGACGAGCAGTTCTTC	CAWSVIGDEQFF
TRBV6-5	few	TRBJ2-7	TRBD1	TGTGCCAGCTCTGACAGGGGCTACGAGCAGTACTTC	CASSDRGYEQYF
TRBV2	few	TRBJ1-1	-	TGTGCCACCCCTACACCAAGCAATGAAGCTTTCTTT	CATPTPSNEAFF
TRBV7-9	few	TRBJ1-4	-	TGTGCCAGCAGGCAACAGGGTTGGGGTGAAAAACTGTTTTTT	CASRQQGWGEKLFF